This T cell receptor (beta chain) originates from a study of T cells after yellow fever vaccination. Study-wide findings and caveats: Primary-vaccination clones mostly resurfaced post-booster (96% CD4, approximately 90% CD8).

Concerning this clonotype itself: The target antigen is unknown.

The length of the CDR3 is 15 residues. Germline V lookup: CDR1 MGHRA, CDR2 YSYEKL. V shed 1 base and J 5 bases; nucleotides not matched to a gene: 7. TCRdb passed the 5' RACE reads through MiXCR, listing each CDR3 protein once. The data contain 300,000 or so distinct CDR3 sequences, around 8.1% of them seen just once; the ten biggest clones take up under 20%. The TCR was taken from a man between 18 and 29 years old who received the YFV17D yellow fever vaccine. The rearrangement uses TRBV4-1 and TRBJ1-2; 7 nucleotides line up with TRBD1. Here the sequenced sample was PBMCs, taken 35 to 50 days after the first yellow fever vaccination. CDR3 nucleotide sequence: TGCGCCAGCAGCCAAGTATTGGCAGGGGGGTATGGCTACACCTTC. It yields the protein CASSQVLAGGYGYTF.